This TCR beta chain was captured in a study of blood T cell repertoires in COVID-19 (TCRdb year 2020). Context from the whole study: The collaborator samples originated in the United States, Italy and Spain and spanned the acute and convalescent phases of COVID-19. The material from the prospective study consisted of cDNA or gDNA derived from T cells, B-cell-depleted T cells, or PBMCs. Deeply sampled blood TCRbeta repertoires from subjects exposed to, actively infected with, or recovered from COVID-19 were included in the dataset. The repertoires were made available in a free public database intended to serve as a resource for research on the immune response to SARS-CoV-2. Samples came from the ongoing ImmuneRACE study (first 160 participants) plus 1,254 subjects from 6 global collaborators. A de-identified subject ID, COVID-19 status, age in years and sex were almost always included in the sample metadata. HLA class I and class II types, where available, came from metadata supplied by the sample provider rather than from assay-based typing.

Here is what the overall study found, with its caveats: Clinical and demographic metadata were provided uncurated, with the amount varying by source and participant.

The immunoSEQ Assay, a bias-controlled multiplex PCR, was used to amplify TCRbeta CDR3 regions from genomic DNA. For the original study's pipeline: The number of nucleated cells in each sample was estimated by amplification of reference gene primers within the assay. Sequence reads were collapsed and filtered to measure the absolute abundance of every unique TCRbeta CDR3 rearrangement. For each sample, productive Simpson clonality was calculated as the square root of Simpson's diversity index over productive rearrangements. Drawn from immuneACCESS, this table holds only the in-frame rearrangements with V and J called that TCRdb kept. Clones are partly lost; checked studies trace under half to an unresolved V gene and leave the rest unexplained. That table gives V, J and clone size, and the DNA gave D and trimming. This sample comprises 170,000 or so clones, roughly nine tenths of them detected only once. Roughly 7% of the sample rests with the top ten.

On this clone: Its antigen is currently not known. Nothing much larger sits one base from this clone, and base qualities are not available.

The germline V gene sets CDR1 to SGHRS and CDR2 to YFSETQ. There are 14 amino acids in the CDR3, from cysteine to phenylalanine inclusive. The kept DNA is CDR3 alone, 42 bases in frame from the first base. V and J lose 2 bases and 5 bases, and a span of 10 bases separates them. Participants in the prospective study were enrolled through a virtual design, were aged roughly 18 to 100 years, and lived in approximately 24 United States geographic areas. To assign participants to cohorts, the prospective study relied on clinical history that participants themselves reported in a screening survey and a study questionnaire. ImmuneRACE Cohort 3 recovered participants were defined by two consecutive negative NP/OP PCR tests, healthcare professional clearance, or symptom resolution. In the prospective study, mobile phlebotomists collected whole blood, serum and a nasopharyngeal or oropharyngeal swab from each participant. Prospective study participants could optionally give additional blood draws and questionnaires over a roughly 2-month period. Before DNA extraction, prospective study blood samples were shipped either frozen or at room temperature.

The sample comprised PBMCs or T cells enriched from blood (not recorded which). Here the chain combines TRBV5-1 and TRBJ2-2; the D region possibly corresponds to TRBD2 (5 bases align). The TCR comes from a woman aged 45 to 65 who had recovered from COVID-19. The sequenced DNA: TGCGCCAGCAGCTTACTAGATCGTACCGGGGAGCTGTTTTTT. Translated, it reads CASSLLDRTGELFF. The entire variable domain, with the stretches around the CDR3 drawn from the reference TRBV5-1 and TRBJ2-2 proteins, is KAGVTQTPRYLIKTRGQQVTLSCSPISGHRSVSWYQQTPGQGLQFLFEYFSETQRNKGNFPGRFSGRQFSNSRSEMNVSTLELGDSALYLCASSLLDRTGELFFGEGSRLTVL.